This record covers a single T cell receptor beta chain. This CDR3 has 17 amino acids. CDR1 is LNHDA, CDR2 SQIVND, per germline (reference sequence). Germline trimming cut 4 bases from V and 2 bases from J; bases unmatched to any gene: 7. These data are taken from a study of shared clonotypes between healthy human individuals. Data came from immunoSEQ multiplex PCR; TCRdb stores just in-frame clones and leaves some out. The table lists approximately 500,000 clones, around 96% of them singletons. The sample was naive CD4+ T cells sorted from blood. The sample's subset: CD45RA+ positively selected. The V call is TRBV19, the J call TRBJ2-1; 11 nucleotides line up with TRBD2. The receptor comes from a woman in her twenties or thirties in good health. The CDR3 is CASSKLGLADTYNEQFF. DNA of the CDR3: TGTGCCAGTAGTAAATTGGGACTAGCGGATACCTACAATGAGCAGTTCTTC.